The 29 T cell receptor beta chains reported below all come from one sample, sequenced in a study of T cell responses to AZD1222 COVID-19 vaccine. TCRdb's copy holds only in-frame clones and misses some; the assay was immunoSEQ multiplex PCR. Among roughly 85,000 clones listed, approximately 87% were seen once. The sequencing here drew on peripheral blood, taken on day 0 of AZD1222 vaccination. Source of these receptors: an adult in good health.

The CDR3 loop reads CASSPEGRANYEQYF. The DNA for the CDR3 is TGTGCCAGCAGTCCGGAGGGGAGGGCTAACTACGAGCAGTACTTC. The rearrangement uses TRBV27 and TRBJ2-7; TRBD2 agrees at 7 bases. CDR3 length: 15 amino acids. Germline V lookup: CDR1 MNHEY, CDR2 SMNVEV (reference sequence). J was trimmed by 3 bases and V by 5 bases; bases with no gene match: 10.

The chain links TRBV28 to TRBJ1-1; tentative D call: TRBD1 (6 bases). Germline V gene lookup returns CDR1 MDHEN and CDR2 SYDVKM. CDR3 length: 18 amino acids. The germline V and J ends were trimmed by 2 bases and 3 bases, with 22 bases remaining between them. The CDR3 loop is CASSLRVTGLYADTEAFF. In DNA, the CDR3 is TGTGCCAGCAGTTTACGAGTGACAGGTTTATATGCGGACACTGAAGCTTTCTTT.

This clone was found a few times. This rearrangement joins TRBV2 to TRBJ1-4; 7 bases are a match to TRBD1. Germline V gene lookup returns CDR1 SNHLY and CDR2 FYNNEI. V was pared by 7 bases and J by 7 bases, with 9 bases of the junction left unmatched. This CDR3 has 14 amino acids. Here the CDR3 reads CASNGQDGGEKLFF. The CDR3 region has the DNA TGTGCCAGCAACGGACAGGACGGTGGTGAAAAACTGTTTTTT.

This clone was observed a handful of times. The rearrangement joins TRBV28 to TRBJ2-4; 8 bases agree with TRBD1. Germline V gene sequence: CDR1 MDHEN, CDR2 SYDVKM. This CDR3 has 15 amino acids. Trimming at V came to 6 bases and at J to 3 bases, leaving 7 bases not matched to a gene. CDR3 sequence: CASSPGGPVKNIQYF. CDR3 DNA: TGTGCCAGCAGCCCAGGGGGCCCAGTCAAAAACATTCAGTACTTC.

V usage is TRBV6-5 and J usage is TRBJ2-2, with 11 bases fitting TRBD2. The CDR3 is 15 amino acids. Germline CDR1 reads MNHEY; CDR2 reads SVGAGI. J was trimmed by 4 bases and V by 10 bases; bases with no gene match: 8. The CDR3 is CATALAGEVTGELFF. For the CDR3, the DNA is TGTGCCACCGCACTAGCGGGGGAGGTCACCGGGGAGCTGTTTTTT.

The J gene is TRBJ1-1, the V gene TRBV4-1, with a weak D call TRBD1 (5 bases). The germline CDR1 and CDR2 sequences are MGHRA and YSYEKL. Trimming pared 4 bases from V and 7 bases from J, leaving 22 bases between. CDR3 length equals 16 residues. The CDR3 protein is CASSLVGGKGVSEAFF. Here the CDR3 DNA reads TGCGCCAGCAGCCTCGTTGGGGGGAAAGGAGTAAGTGAAGCTTTCTTT.

This CDR3 is CASKSGRVRKPTLSSYEQYF. For the CDR3, the DNA is TGTGCCAGCAAAAGCGGGAGGGTTAGAAAGCCGACTTTAAGCTCCTACGAGCAGTACTTC. The gene calls are TRBV28 and TRBJ2-7, with 10 bases fitting TRBD2. The CDR3 has 20 amino acids. CDR1 and CDR2 from the germline V gene are MDHEN and SYDVKM. With 7 bases clipped from V and 0 bases from J, the junction kept 21 bases outside the gene matches. Using reference TRBV28 and TRBJ2-7 for the parts outside the CDR3, the full variable domain is DVKVTQSSRYLVKRTGEKVFLECVQDMDHENMFWYRQDPGLGLRLIYFSYDVKMKEKGDIPEGYSVSREKKERFSLILESASTNQTSMYLCASKSGRVRKPTLSSYEQYFGPGTRLTVT.

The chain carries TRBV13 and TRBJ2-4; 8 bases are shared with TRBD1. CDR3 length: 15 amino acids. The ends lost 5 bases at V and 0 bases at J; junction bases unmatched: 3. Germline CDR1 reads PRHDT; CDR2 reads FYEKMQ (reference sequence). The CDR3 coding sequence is TGTGCCAGCAGCCGGGACAGGCTAGCCAAAAACATTCAGTACTTC. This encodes CASSRDRLAKNIQYF.

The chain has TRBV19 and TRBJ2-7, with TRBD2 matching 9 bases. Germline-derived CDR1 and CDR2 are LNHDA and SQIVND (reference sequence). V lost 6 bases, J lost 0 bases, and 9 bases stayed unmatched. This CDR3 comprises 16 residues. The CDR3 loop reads CASSEGLAGSSYEQYF. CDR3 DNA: TGTGCCAGTAGCGAGGGTCTAGCGGGGAGCTCCTACGAGCAGTACTTC. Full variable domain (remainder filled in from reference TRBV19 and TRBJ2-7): DGGITQSPKYLFRKEGQNVTLSCEQNLNHDAMYWYRQDPGQGLRLIYYSQIVNDFQKGDIAEGYSVSREKKESFPLTVTSAQKNPTAFYLCASSEGLAGSSYEQYFGPGTRLTVT.

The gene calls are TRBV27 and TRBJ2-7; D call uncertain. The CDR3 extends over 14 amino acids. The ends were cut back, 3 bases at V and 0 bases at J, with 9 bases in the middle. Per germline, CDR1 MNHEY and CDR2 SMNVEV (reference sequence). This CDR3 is CASSFLQSSYEQYF. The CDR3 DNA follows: TGTGCCAGCAGTTTTCTCCAGAGCTCCTACGAGCAGTACTTC.

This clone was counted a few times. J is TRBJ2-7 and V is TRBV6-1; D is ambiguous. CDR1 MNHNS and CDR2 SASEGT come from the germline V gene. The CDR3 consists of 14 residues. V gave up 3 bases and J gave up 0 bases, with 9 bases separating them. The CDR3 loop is CASSDVLRSYEQYF. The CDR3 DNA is TGTGCCAGCAGTGACGTCTTACGCTCCTACGAGCAGTACTTC.

The CDR3 region has the DNA TGTGCCAGCAGCCCGGGACAGGTCAATCAGCCCCAGCATTTT. The encoded protein is CASSPGQVNQPQHF. The rearrangement links TRBV7-9 to TRBJ1-5; 8 bases fit TRBD1. V shed 5 bases and J 3 bases; nucleotides not matched to a gene: 3. CDR3 length: 14 residues. Germline values: CDR1 SEHNR, CDR2 FQNEAQ (reference sequence).

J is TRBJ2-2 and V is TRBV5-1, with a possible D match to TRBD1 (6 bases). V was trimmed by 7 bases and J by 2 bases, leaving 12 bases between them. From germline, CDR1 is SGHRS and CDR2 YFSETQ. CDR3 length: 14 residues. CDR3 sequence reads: CASHPGHNTGELFF. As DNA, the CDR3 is TGCGCCAGCCATCCGGGACACAACACCGGGGAGCTGTTTTTT.

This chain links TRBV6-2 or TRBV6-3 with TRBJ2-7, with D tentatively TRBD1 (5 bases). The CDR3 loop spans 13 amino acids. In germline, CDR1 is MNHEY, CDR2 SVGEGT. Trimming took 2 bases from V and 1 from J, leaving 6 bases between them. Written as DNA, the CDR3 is TGTGCCAGCAGTTACAGGGGATCCTACGAGCAGTACTTC. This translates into CASSYRGSYEQYF.

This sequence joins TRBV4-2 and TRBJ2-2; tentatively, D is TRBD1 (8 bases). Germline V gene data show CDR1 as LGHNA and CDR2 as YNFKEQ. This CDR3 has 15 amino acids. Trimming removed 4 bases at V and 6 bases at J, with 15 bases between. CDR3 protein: CASSRGQGGPGELFF. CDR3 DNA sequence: TGTGCCAGCAGCCGCGGACAGGGAGGGCCCGGGGAGCTGTTTTTT.

CDR3 in DNA: TGTGCCAGCAGCGTAGAAAGTGGCCCCACAGATACGCAGTATTTT. This sequence encodes CASSVESGPTDTQYF. This chain joins TRBV9 and TRBJ2-3; unclear D gene. V lost 0 bases and J lost 2, with 10 bases in between. The CDR3 totals 15 residues. The germline V gene has CDR1 SGDLS and CDR2 YYNGEE.

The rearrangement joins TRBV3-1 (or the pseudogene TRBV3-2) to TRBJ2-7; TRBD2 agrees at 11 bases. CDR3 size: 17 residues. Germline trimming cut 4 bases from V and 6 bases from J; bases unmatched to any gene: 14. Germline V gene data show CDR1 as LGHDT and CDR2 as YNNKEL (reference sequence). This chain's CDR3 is CASSRLGGLAGGTEQYF. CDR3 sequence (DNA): TGTGCCAGCAGCCGATTAGGGGGCCTAGCGGGGGGCACCGAGCAGTACTTC.

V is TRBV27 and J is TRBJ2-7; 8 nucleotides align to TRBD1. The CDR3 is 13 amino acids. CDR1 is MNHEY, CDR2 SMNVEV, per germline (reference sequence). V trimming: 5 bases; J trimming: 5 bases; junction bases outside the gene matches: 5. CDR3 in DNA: TGTGCCAGCAGTATGAGGACAGGGAACGAGCAGTACTTC. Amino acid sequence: CASSMRTGNEQYF.

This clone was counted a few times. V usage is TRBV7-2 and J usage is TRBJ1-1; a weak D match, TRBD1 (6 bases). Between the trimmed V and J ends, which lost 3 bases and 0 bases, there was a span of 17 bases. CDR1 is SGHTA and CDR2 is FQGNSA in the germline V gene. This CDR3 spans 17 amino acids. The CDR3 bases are TGTGCCAGCAGCTTGGGGCCCTGGGGGGCCGTGAACACTGAAGCTTTCTTT. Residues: CASSLGPWGAVNTEAFF. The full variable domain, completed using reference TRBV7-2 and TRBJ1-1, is GAGVSQSPSNKVTEKGKDVELRCDPISGHTALYWYRQSLGQGLEFLIYFQGNSAPDKSGLPSDRFSAERTGGSVSTLTIQRTQQEDSAVYLCASSLGPWGAVNTEAFFGQGTRLTVV.

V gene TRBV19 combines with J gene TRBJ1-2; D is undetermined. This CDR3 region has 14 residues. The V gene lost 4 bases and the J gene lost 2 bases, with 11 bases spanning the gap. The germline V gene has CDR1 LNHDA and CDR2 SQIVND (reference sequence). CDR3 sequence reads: CASSSTTVNYGYTF. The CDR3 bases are TGTGCCAGTAGTAGCACCACAGTAAACTATGGCTACACCTTC.

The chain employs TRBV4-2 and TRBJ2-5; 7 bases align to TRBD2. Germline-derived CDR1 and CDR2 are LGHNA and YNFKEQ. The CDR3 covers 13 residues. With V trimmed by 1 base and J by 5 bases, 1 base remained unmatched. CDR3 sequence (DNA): TGTGCCAGCAGCCAAGGAGCGGGGGAGACCCAGTACTTC. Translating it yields CASSQGAGETQYF.

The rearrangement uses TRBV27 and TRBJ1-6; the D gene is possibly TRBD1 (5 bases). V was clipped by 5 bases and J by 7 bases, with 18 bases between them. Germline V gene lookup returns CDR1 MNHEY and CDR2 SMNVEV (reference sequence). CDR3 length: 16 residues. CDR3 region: CASSVLRGDYNSPLHF. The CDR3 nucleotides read TGTGCCAGCAGTGTCCTCCGGGGGGATTACAATTCACCCCTCCACTTT.

CDR3 in amino acids: CASQAGAVTDTQYF. The CDR3, as DNA: TGTGCCAGCCAAGCGGGGGCCGTCACAGATACGCAGTATTTT. V is TRBV6-5 and J is TRBJ2-3, with 8 bases fitting TRBD2. V lost 8 bases, J lost 2 bases, and 6 bases stayed unmatched. CDR3 size: 14 residues. In germline, CDR1 is MNHEY, CDR2 SVGAGI.

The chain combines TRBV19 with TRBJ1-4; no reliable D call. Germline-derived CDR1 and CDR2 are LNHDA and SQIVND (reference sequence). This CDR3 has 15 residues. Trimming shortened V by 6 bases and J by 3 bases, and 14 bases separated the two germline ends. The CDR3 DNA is TGTGCCAGTAGCCCCTTTGGACCAGCTAATGAAAAACTGTTTTTT. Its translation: CASSPFGPANEKLFF.

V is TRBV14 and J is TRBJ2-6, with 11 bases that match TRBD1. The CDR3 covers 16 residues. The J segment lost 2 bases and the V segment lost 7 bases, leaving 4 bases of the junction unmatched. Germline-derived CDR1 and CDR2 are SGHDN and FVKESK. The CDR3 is CASTRTGGPGANVLTF. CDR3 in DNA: TGTGCCAGCACTCGGACAGGGGGCCCTGGGGCCAACGTCCTGACTTTC.

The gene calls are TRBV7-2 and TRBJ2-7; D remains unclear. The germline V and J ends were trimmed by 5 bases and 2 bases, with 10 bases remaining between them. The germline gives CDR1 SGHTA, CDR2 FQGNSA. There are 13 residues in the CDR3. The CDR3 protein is CASSPVGTYEQYF. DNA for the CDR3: TGTGCCAGCAGCCCGGTGGGGACCTACGAGCAGTACTTC.

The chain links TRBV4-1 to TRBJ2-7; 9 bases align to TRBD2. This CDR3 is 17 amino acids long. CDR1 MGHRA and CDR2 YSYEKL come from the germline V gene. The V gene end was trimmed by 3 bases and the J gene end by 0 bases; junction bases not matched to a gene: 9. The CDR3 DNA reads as TGCGCCAGCAGCCAGATTAGCGGGAGAGAAACCTCCTACGAGCAGTACTTC. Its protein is CASSQISGRETSYEQYF.

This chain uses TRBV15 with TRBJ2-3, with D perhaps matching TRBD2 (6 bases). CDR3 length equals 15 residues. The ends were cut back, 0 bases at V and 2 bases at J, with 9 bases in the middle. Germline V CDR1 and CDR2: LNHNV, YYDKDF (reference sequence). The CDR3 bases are TGTGCCACCAGCAGAGACCTAGCGTACACAGATACGCAGTATTTT. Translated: CATSRDLAYTDTQYF. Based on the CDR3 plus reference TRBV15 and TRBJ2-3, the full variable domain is DAMVIQNPRYQVTQFGKPVTLSCSQTLNHNVMYWYQQKSSQAPKLLFHYYDKDFNNEADTPDNFQSRRPNTSFCFLDIRSPGLGDTAMYLCATSRDLAYTDTQYFGPGTRLTVL.

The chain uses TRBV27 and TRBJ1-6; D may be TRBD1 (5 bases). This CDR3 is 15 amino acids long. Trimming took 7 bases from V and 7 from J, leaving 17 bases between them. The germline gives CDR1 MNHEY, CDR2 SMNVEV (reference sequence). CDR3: CASTLGSRTNSPLHF. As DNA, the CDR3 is TGTGCCAGCACCTTGGGTTCGAGGACAAATTCACCCCTCCACTTT.